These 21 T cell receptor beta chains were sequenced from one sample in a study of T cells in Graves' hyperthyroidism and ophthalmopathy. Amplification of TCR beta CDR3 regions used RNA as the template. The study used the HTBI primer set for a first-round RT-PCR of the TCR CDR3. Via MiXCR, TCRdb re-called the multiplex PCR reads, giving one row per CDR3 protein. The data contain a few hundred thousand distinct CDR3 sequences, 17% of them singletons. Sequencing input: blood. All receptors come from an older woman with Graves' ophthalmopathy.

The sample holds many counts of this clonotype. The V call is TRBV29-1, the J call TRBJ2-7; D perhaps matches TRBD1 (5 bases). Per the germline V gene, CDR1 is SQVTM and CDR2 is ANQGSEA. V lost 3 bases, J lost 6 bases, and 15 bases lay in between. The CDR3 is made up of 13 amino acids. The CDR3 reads CSVEAVGRGEQYF. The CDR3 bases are TGCAGCGTTGAGGCGGTGGGAAGGGGCGAGCAGTACTTC.

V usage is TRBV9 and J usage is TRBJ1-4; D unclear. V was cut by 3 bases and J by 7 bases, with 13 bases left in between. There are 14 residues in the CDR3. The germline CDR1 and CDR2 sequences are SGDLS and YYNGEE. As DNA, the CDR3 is TGTGCCAGCAGCGGACCACCGGAGGGTGAAAAACTGTTTTTT. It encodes CASSGPPEGEKLFF.

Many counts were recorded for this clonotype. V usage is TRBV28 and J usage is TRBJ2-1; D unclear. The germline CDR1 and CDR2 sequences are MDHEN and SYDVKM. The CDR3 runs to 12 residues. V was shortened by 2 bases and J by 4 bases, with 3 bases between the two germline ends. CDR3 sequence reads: CASSLLYNEQFF. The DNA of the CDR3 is TGTGCCAGCAGTTTACTGTACAATGAGCAGTTCTTC. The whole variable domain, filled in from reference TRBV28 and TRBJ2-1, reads DVKVTQSSRYLVKRTGEKVFLECVQDMDHENMFWYRQDPGLGLRLIYFSYDVKMKEKGDIPEGYSVSREKKERFSLILESASTNQTSMYLCASSLLYNEQFFGPGTRLTVL.

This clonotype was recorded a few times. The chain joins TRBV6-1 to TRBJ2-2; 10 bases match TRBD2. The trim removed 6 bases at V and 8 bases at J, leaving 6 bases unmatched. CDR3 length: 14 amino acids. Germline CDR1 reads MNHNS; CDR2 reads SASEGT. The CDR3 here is CASSPSSGRGELFF. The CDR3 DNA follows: TGTGCCAGCAGCCCGTCTAGCGGGAGAGGGGAGCTGTTTTTT.

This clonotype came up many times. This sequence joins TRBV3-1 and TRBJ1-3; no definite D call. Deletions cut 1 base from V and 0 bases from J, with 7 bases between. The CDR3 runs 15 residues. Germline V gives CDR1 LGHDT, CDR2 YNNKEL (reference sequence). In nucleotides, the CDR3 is TGTGCCAGCAGCCAAGGGACGCGCTCTGGAAACACCATATATTTT. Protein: CASSQGTRSGNTIYF.

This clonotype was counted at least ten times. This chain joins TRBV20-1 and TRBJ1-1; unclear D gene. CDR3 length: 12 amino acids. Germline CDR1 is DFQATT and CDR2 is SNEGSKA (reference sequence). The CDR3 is CRGRRGAAEAFF. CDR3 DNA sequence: TGCAGGGGTCGGAGAGGTGCGGCTGAAGCTTTCTTT.

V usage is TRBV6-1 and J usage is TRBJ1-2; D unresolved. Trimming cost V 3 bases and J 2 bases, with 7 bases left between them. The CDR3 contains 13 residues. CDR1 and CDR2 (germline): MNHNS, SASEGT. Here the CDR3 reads CASSERQNYGYTF. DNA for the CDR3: TGTGCCAGCAGTGAGCGGCAGAACTATGGCTACACCTTC.

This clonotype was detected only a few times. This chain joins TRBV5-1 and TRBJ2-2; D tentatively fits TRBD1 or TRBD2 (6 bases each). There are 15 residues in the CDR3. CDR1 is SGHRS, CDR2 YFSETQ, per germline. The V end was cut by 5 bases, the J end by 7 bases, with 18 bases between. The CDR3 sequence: CASSSVGGADGELFF. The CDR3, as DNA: TGCGCCAGCAGTTCAGTGGGGGGCGCGGACGGGGAGCTGTTTTTT. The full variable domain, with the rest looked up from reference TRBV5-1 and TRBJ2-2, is KAGVTQTPRYLIKTRGQQVTLSCSPISGHRSVSWYQQTPGQGLQFLFEYFSETQRNKGNFPGRFSGRQFSNSRSEMNVSTLELGDSALYLCASSSVGGADGELFFGEGSRLTVL.

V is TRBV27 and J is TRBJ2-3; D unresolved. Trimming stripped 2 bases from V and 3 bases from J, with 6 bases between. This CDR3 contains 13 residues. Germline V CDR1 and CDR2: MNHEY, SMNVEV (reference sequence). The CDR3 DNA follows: TGTGCCAGCAGTTTAAGGCAGACAGATACGCAGTATTTT. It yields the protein CASSLRQTDTQYF.

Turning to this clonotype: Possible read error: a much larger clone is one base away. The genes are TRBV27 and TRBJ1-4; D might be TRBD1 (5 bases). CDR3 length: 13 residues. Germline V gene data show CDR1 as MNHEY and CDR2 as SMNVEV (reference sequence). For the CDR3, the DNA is TGTACCAGCAGTCCGGCAGGGAATGAAAAACTGTTTTTT. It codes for CTSSPAGNEKLFF.

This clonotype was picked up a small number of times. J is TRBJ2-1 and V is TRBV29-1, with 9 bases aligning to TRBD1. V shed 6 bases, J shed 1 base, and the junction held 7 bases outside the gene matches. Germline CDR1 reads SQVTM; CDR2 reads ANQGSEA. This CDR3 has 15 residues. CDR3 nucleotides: TGCAGCGTCCGACCCGGGACAGGGTCCTACAATGAGCAGTTCTTC. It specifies CSVRPGTGSYNEQFF.

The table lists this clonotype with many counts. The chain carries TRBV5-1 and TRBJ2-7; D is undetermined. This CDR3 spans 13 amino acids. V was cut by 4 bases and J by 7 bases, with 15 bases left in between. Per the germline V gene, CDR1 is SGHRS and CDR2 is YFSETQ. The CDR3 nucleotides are TGCGCCAGCAGCCCAGCCCCTCGGATGGAGCAGTACTTC. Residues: CASSPAPRMEQYF. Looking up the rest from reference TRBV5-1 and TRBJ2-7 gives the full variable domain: KAGVTQTPRYLIKTRGQQVTLSCSPISGHRSVSWYQQTPGQGLQFLFEYFSETQRNKGNFPGRFSGRQFSNSRSEMNVSTLELGDSALYLCASSPAPRMEQYFGPGTRLTVT.

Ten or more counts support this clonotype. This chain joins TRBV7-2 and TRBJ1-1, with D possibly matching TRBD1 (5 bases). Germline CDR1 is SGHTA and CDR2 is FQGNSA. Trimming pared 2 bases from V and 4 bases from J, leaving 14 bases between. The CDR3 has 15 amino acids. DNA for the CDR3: TGTGCCAGCAGCTTAACAGGCTCCCTCCCCACTGAAGCTTTCTTT. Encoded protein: CASSLTGSLPTEAFF.

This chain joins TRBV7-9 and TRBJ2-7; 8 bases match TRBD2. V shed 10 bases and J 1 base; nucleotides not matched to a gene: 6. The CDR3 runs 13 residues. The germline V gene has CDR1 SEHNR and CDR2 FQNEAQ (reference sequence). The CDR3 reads CATRGETSYEQYF. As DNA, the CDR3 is TGTGCCACGCGGGGGGAAACATCCTACGAGCAGTACTTC.

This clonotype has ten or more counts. The CDR3 DNA follows: TGTGCCAGCAGCAACAGAAGAGGGGCCCGACAAGAGACCCAGTACTTC. Protein: CASSNRRGARQETQYF. V and J are TRBV11-2 and TRBJ2-5, with D perhaps assigned TRBD1 or TRBD2 (5 bases each). The CDR3 is 16 residues long. V dropped 5 bases and J dropped 2 bases, with 18 bases sitting between them. CDR1 SGHAT and CDR2 FQNNGV come from the germline V gene.

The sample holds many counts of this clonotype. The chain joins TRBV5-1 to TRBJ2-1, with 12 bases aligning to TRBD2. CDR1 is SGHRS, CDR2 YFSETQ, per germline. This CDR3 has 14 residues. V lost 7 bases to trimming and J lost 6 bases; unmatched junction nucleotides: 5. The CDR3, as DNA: TGCGCCAGCCGTAAGACTAGCGGGAGCAATGAGCAGTTCTTC. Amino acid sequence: CASRKTSGSNEQFF.

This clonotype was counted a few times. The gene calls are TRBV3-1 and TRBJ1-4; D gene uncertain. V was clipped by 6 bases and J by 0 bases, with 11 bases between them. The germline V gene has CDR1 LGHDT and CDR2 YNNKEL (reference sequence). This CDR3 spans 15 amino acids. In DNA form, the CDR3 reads TGTGCCAGCAGACCAGGAGCCGCAACTAATGAAAAACTGTTTTTT. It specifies CASRPGAATNEKLFF.

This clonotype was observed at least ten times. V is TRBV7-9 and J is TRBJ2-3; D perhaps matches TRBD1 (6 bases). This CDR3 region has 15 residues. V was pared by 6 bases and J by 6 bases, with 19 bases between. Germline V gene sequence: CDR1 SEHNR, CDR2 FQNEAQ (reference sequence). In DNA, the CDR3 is TGTGCCAGCAGTAGGAAACGAGGGGGTAGCGATACGCAGTATTTT. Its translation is CASSRKRGGSDTQYF.

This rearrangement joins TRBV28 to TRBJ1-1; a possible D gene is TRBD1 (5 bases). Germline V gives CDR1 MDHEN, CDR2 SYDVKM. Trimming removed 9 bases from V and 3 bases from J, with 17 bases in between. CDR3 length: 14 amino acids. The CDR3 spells CASSITGGDTEAFF. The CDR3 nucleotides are TGTGCCAGTAGTATTACAGGAGGGGACACTGAAGCTTTCTTT.

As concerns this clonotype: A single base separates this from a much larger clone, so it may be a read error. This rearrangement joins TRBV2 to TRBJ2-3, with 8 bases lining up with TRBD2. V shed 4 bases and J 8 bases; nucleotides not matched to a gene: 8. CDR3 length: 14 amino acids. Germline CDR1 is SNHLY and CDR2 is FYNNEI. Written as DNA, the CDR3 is TGTGCCAGCAGTGTTAGCGGGATTGGGGGTACGCAGTATTTT. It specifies CASSVSGIGGTQYF.

The CDR3 nucleotides are TGTGCCAGCAGGCAGGGGGCACGGCTCGGGGCCCAGTACTTC. Its translation is CASRQGARLGAQYF. The chain employs TRBV6-1 and TRBJ2-5, with TRBD1 matching 8 bases. Germline values: CDR1 MNHNS, CDR2 SASEGT. V lost 6 bases and J lost 9; bases outside the gene matches: 12. This CDR3 contains 14 residues.